This TCR beta chain was observed in a study of blood T cell repertoires in COVID-19. For the study at large: Nucleic acid was either cDNA or gDNA, and it came from T cells, B-cell-depleted T cells, or PBMCs.

V trimming: 6 bases; J trimming: 2 bases; junction bases outside the gene matches: 7. Looked up from germline, CDR1 is LNHDA and CDR2 is SQIVND (reference sequence). The CDR3 extends over 15 amino acids. TCRdb's table, derived via immunoSEQ multiplex PCR, lists solely in-frame clones and lacks some. The sample has fewer than 200,000 clones, over 75% seen once. Sequencing was done on a sample of peripheral blood. The receptor's source is a woman of 80 years or more with acute or convalescent COVID-19. The chain links TRBV19 to TRBJ1-5; 7 bases align to TRBD1. CDR3 coding DNA: TGTGCCAGTAGCCCCCAGGGGGAGGGCAATCAGCCCCAGCATTTT. Its translation is CASSPQGEGNQPQHF.